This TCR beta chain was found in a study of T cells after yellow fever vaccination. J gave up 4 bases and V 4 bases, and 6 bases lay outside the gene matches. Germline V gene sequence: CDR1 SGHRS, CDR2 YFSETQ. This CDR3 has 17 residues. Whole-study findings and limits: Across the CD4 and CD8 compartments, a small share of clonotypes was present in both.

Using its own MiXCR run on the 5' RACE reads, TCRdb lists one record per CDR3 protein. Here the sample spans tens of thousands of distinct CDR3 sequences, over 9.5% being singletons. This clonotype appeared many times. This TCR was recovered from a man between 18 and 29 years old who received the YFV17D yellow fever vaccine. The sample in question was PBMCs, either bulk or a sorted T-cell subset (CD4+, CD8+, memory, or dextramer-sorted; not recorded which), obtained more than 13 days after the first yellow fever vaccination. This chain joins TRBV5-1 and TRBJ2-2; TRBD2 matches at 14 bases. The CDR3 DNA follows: TGCGCCAGCAGCCCCGGACTAGCGGGGGGCCTCACCGGGGAGCTGTTTTTT. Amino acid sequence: CASSPGLAGGLTGELFF.